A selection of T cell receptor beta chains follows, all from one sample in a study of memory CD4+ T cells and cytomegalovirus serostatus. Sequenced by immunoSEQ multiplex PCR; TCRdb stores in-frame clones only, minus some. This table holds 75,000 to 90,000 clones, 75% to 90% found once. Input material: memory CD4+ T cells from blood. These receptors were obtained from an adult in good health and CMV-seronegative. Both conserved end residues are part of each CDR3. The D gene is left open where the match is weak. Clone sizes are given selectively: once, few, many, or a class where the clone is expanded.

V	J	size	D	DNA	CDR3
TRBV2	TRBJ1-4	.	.	TGTGCCAGCAGTGAGGCGCCCCGGACCACTAATGAAAAACTGTTTTTT	CASSEAPRTTNEKLFF
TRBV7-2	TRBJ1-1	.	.	TGTGCCAGCAGCTTATTCCCCAGGGGAAACACTGAAGCTTTCTTT	CASSLFPRGNTEAFF
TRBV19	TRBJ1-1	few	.	TGTGCCAGTAGTAGGGACCCACAGGGTTGGACTGAAGCTTTCTTT	CASSRDPQGWTEAFF
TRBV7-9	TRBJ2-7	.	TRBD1	TGTGCCAGCAACCGAGACAGGGCCTACGAGCAGTACTTC	CASNRDRAYEQYF
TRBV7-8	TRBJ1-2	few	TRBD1	TGTGCCAGCAGCTTAGCGCTATACGGTCAGGGGGCAGGTGGCTACACCTTC	CASSLALYGQGAGGYTF
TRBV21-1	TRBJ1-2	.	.	TGTGCCAGCAGCAAAGAAGCGGGTACCTATGGCTACACCTTC	CASSKEAGTYGYTF
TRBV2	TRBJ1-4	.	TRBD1	TGTGCCAGCAGGGTCCCGGGACAGGTCCAAAATGAAAAACTGTTTTTT	CASRVPGQVQNEKLFF
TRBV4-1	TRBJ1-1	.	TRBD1	TGCGCCAGCAGACAATCGGGACAGCCGAACACTGAAGCTTTCTTT	CASRQSGQPNTEAFF
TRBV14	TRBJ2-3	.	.	TGTGCCAGCAGCCCCCAGGTTGGGCGGATTAGCACAGATACGCAGTATTTT	CASSPQVGRISTDTQYF
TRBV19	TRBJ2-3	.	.	TGTGCCAGTAGTTCCGCCCTCACTGATACGCAGTATTTT	CASSSALTDTQYF
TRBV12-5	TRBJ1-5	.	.	TGTGCTAGTGGTTTGTATCTTAATCAGCCCCAGCATTTT	CASGLYLNQPQHF
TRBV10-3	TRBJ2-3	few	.	TGTGCCATCAGCGGACTTGGGAGCACAGATACGCAGTATTTT	CAISGLGSTDTQYF
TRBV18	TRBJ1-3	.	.	TGTGCCAGCTCACAGGGCGAAGGGGCTGGAAACACCATATATTTT	CASSQGEGAGNTIYF
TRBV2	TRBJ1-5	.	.	TGTGCCAGCATCTCTTCTGACAGAGGCAATCAGCCCCAGCATTTT	CASISSDRGNQPQHF
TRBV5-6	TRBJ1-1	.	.	TGTGCCAGCAGCTTGGATGCGGAGTGGGGCACTGAAGCTTTCTTT	CASSLDAEWGTEAFF
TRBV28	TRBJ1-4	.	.	TGTGCCAGCAGTCAACATGGAACTAATGAAAAACTGTTTTTT	CASSQHGTNEKLFF
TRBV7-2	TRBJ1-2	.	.	TGTGCCAGCAGCAGAAACAGGGAAGGCTACACCTTC	CASSRNREGYTF
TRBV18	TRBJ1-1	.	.	TGTGCCAGCTCACCGACACAGGGGAACACTGAAGCTTTCTTT	CASSPTQGNTEAFF
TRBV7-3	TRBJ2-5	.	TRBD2	TGTGCCAGCAGCCCATCGGTCTCTAGCGGGGAGACCCAGTACTTC	CASSPSVSSGETQYF
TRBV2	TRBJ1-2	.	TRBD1	TGTGCCAGCAGTCGAGAAGCCAGGGGGCTTGGCTACACCTTC	CASSREARGLGYTF
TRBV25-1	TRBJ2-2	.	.	TGTGCCAGCAGTGAATCTGGGGTATCGAACACCGGGGAGCTGTTTTTT	CASSESGVSNTGELFF
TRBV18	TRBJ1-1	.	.	TGTGCCAGCTCATATGAGAGGAACACTGAAGCTTTCTTT	CASSYERNTEAFF
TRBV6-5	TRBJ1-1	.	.	TGTGCCAGCAGTTACTCTAAGGCCGTTTCTGAAGCTTTCTTT	CASSYSKAVSEAFF
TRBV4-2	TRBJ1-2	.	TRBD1	TGTGCCAGCAGCCCTCTAATAGGGACAGGGTATCTCTCGGGTGGCTACACCTTC	CASSPLIGTGYLSGGYTF
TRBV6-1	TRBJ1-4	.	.	TGTGCCAGCAGTGAAGGGACGGATGAAAAACTGTTTTTT	CASSEGTDEKLFF
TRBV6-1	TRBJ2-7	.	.	TGTGCCAGCAGGAGGGGGGTTTCCTACGAGCAGTACTTC	CASRRGVSYEQYF
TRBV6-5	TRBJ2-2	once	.	TGTGCCAGCAGGCCCCAGGGTAGCACCGGGGAGCTGTTTTTT	CASRPQGSTGELFF
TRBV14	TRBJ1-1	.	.	TGTGCCAGCAGCCAAGGCTGGACGCCTTTGAACACTGAAGCTTTCTTT	CASSQGWTPLNTEAFF
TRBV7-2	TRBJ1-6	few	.	TGTGCCAGCAGCTTAGGGTCACCCCTCCACTTT	CASSLGSPLHF
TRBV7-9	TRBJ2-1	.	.	TGTGCCAGCAGCTTAAACTACAATGAGCAGTTCTTC	CASSLNYNEQFF
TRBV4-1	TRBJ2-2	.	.	TGCGCCAGCAGCCAAGTAGAGGCAGTCACCGGGGAGCTGTTTTTT	CASSQVEAVTGELFF
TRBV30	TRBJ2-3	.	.	TGTGCCGCCCGACTAGGAGTCACAGATACGCAGTATTTT	CAARLGVTDTQYF
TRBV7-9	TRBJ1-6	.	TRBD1	TGTGCCAGCAGCTCCAGAAAAGGGACAGGGGGTTCGGATTCACCCCTCCACTTT	CASSSRKGTGGSDSPLHF
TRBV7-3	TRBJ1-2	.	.	TGTGCCAGCAGCTTAGGGCAGGACTATGGCTACACCTTC	CASSLGQDYGYTF
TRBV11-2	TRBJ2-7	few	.	TGTGCCAGCAGCTATTTGACGGGAAGCTCCTACGAGCAGTACTTC	CASSYLTGSSYEQYF
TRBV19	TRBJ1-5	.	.	TGTGCCAGTAGTATAGCGGAAGCTAGCAATCAGCCCCAGCATTTT	CASSIAEASNQPQHF
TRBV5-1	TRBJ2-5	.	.	TGCGCCAGCAGGATAAATTCGGGACCTCAAGAGACCCAGTACTTC	CASRINSGPQETQYF